This T cell receptor beta chain was found in a study of blood T cell repertoires in COVID-19. Whole-study context: Samples of COVID-19 (acute and convalescent) were obtained from the United States, Italy and Spain. From T cells, B-cell-depleted T cells, or PBMCs came the material, which was cDNA or gDNA.

Original processing methods: How many nucleated cells were present was estimated from reference gene primer amplification. Sequencing was performed with immunoSEQ multiplex PCR; in TCRdb, only in-frame clones are kept and a portion is missing. V and J calls and clone size are as listed in that table; D and trimming were resolved from the DNA. The repertoire holds around 170,000 clones, with around 90% as singletons. CDR1 is SSHAT and CDR2 is FNYEAQ in the germline V gene (reference sequence). V shed 7 bases and J 4 bases; nucleotides not matched to a gene: 5. CDR3 size: 13 residues. Sequencing was done on a sample of peripheral blood. V is TRBV7-7 and J is TRBJ2-5; TRBD1 aligns across 8 bases. The receptor comes from a man aged 60 to 69 with acute or convalescent COVID-19. CDR3 region: CASKATGVETQYF. The CDR3 region has the DNA TGTGCCAGCAAAGCGACAGGGGTAGAGACCCAGTACTTC.